The 25 T cell receptor beta chains below all came from one sample that was sequenced in a study of shared clonotypes between healthy human individuals (dated by TCRdb to the early 2020s). The library came from the immunoSEQ multiplex PCR assay. Here the immuneACCESS table is served through TCRdb, limited to in-frame sequences with V and J called. Missing clones are a known gap in these copies; in checked studies unresolved V genes cover under half, and the rest lacks a known reason. Recorded for this sample are under 600,000 clones; about 80% of them occurred a single time. The ten largest clones capture roughly an eighth of the sample. Sequencing used PBMCs. The origin of the receptors is a middle-aged woman in good health. Some clones in this sample may be carry-over from other donors' samples.

The V call is TRBV5-1, the J call TRBJ2-1; D may match TRBD1 or TRBD2 (5 bases each). Per germline, CDR1 SGHRS and CDR2 YFSETQ. V was trimmed by 0 bases and J by 4 bases, leaving 11 bases between them. The CDR3 is made up of 15 amino acids. In nucleotides, the CDR3 is TGCGCCAGCAGCTTGGCACTAGAGGGGTACAATGAGCAGTTCTTC. Translated, it gives CASSLALEGYNEQFF.

The V gene is TRBV28, the J gene TRBJ2-5, with D tentatively TRBD2 (6 bases). V was clipped by 2 bases and J by 5 bases, with 12 bases between them. The CDR3 runs to 14 residues. Germline V gene data show CDR1 as MDHEN and CDR2 as SYDVKM. DNA of the CDR3: TGTGCCAGCAGTTTACCGGGTGGGGGGGAGACCCAGTACTTC. Its protein product is CASSLPGGGETQYF.

The chain has TRBV19 and TRBJ2-7; the D call may be TRBD1 or TRBD2 (5 bases each). Germline V gene lookup returns CDR1 LNHDA and CDR2 SQIVND (reference sequence). CDR3 length: 13 residues. V was pared by 1 base and J by 3 bases, with 7 bases between. The CDR3 DNA reads TGTGCCAGTAGTATAGGGGGGAACTACGAGCAGTACTTC. Protein: CASSIGGNYEQYF.

The sample holds a few counts of this clone. A far larger clone is one base from this, pointing to a likely read error. The chain couples TRBV14 to TRBJ2-5; D gene uncertain. Germline lookup yields CDR1 SGHDN and CDR2 FVKESK. The CDR3 contains 14 residues. CDR3 DNA: TGTGCCGGCAGCCAACCAGCTCTTCGTGAGACCCAGTACTTC. Translated: CAGSQPALRETQYF.

The rearrangement joins TRBV4-3 to TRBJ2-5; TRBD2 matches 8 bases. The trim removed 4 bases at V and 5 bases at J, leaving 9 bases unmatched. The CDR3 has 15 amino acids. The germline V gene has CDR1 LGHNA and CDR2 YSLEER. The CDR3 spells CASSRLGLDQETQYF. The CDR3 nucleotides read TGCGCCAGCAGCCGCCTGGGACTAGATCAGGAGACCCAGTACTTC.

The CDR3 bases are TGTGCCAGTAGTATCGCACTGGCTTCCTACGAGCAGTACTTC. This translates into CASSIALASYEQYF. The chain couples TRBV19 to TRBJ2-7, with unresolved D. Trimming took 3 bases from V and 1 from J, leaving 10 bases between them. CDR1 and CDR2 (germline): LNHDA, SQIVND (reference sequence). The CDR3 is 14 residues long.

V usage is TRBV10-1 and J usage is TRBJ2-1; D call uncertain. This CDR3 spans 15 amino acids. V gave up 0 bases and J gave up 8 bases, with 14 bases separating them. Germline CDR1 and CDR2: WNHNN and SYGVQD (reference sequence). This CDR3 is CASSESRSAYDEQFF. DNA for the CDR3: TGCGCCAGCAGTGAGTCGAGGAGCGCATACGATGAGCAGTTCTTC.

The table lists this clone with many counts. The genes are TRBV27 and TRBJ2-3; 7 bases match TRBD2. The germline gives CDR1 MNHEY, CDR2 SMNVEV (reference sequence). Trimming removed 5 bases from V and 1 base from J; junction bases left unmatched: 6. This CDR3 has 15 amino acids. CDR3 residues: CASSSPTSGTDTQYF. The DNA for the CDR3 is TGTGCCAGCAGTAGCCCCACTAGCGGCACAGATACGCAGTATTTT.

For the CDR3, the DNA is TGTGCCAGCAGCTTTAATCTAGGTTCCCCAGATACGCAGTATTTT. Protein product: CASSFNLGSPDTQYF. The genes are TRBV7-2 and TRBJ2-3; no firm D call. Trimming took 3 bases from V and 4 from J, leaving 14 bases between them. Germline assignment: CDR1 SGHTA and CDR2 FQGNSA. This CDR3 spans 15 amino acids.

For this clone: This clone may be a read error of a much larger clone one base away. The chain joins TRBV2 to TRBJ2-3, with a possible D match to TRBD1 (5 bases). CDR1 and CDR2 (germline): SNHLY, FYNNEI. The CDR3 loop spans 11 amino acids. The CDR3 DNA is TGTGCCAGCCGTACGACAGATACGCGGTATTTT. Its protein is CASRTTDTRYF. The whole variable domain, remainder taken from reference TRBV2 and TRBJ2-3, is EPEVTQTPSHQVTQMGQEVILRCVPISNHLYFYWYRQILGQKVEFLVSFYNNEISEKSEIFDDQFSVERPDGSNFTLKIRSTKLEDSAMYFCASRTTDTRYFGPGTRLTVL.

This clone appeared a few times. The J gene is TRBJ1-1, the V gene TRBV30; D remains unclear. The V end was cut by 0 bases, the J end by 11 bases, with 13 bases between. This CDR3 contains 12 residues. Germline V CDR1 and CDR2: GTSNPN, SVGIG (reference sequence). The DNA of the CDR3 is TGTGCCTGGAGTGTATCGGGCTTAGAGGCTTTCTTT. Amino acid sequence: CAWSVSGLEAFF.

The chain uses TRBV18 and TRBJ1-5; D is unclear. V was shortened by 0 bases and J by 7 bases, with 13 bases between the two germline ends. This CDR3 contains 15 residues. Germline lookup yields CDR1 KGHSH and CDR2 LQKENI. CDR3 region: CASSPPGRTGQPQHF. CDR3 DNA: TGTGCCAGCTCACCACCGGGCAGAACTGGGCAGCCCCAGCATTTT.

The gene calls are TRBV15 and TRBJ2-5, with 11 bases matching TRBD2. V was clipped by 4 bases and J by 1 base; unmatched bases: 11. CDR1 is LNHNV, CDR2 YYDKDF, per germline (reference sequence). The CDR3 loop spans 18 amino acids. Here the CDR3 DNA reads TGTGCCACCAGCACCGCTAACCCTCTAGCGGGAGGCCAAGAGACCCAGTACTTC. Encoded protein: CATSTANPLAGGQETQYF. The full variable domain, rest sourced from reference TRBV15 and TRBJ2-5, is DAMVIQNPRYQVTQFGKPVTLSCSQTLNHNVMYWYQQKSSQAPKLLFHYYDKDFNNEADTPDNFQSRRPNTSFCFLDIRSPGLGDTAMYLCATSTANPLAGGQETQYFGPGTRLLVL.

The chain joins TRBV6-5 to TRBJ1-2; D is unclear. V was trimmed by 10 bases and J by 1 base, leaving 16 bases between them. CDR1 and CDR2 from the germline V gene are MNHEY and SVGAGI. CDR3 length: 14 amino acids. CDR3 nucleotide sequence: TGTGCCATCAGAGCCGGGAACAGTAACTATGGCTACACCTTC. This encodes CAIRAGNSNYGYTF.

This clone has only a few counts. The chain has TRBV30 and TRBJ1-1, with D uncertain. V lost 0 bases and J lost 1, with 6 bases in between. In germline, CDR1 is GTSNPN, CDR2 SVGIG (reference sequence). This CDR3 has 13 residues. DNA for the CDR3: TGTGCCTGGAGTGTAGGAGCGAACACTGAAGCTTTCTTT. Encoded protein: CAWSVGANTEAFF.

This chain links TRBV23-1 with TRBJ1-3; possible D gene TRBD1, 5 bases. TRBV23-1 is reported as an ORF; its role is uncertain. The CDR3 sequence is 15 residues long. Trimming cost V 4 bases and J 7 bases, with 17 bases left between them. Here the CDR3 DNA reads TGCGCCAGCAGTCTCTCGGGGGGAGGGCAGAACACCATATATTTT. Translating it yields CASSLSGGGQNTIYF.

This clone showed up just a few times. The chain joins TRBV18 to TRBJ1-1; 10 bases line up with TRBD1. The ends lost 3 bases at V and 1 base at J; junction bases unmatched: 2. The CDR3 contains 15 residues. Per the germline V gene, CDR1 is KGHSH and CDR2 is LQKENI. As DNA, the CDR3 is TGTGCCAGCTCACCCGGGACAGGGGAGAACACTGAAGCTTTCTTT. Its translation: CASSPGTGENTEAFF.

This chain uses TRBV7-9 with TRBJ2-5; weak D call: TRBD2 (6 bases). Germline loops: CDR1 SEHNR, CDR2 FQNEAQ (reference sequence). V dropped 6 bases and J dropped 4 bases, with 30 bases sitting between them. The CDR3 runs 19 residues. For the CDR3, the DNA is TGTGCCAGCAGTCGGGACTCCACCGGGAGATATGGCATTAGAGAGACCCAGTACTTC. Its translation is CASSRDSTGRYGIRETQYF.

This clone was detected only a few times. The genes are TRBV7-6 and TRBJ2-3; D is perhaps TRBD2 (6 bases). Germline V CDR1 and CDR2: SGHVS, FNYEAQ. The germline V and J ends were trimmed by 1 base and 3 bases, with 11 bases remaining between them. This CDR3 has 15 residues. CDR3 DNA sequence: TGTGCCAGCAGCTTAGGGCAGGGAGGAACAGATACGCAGTATTTT. The encoded protein is CASSLGQGGTDTQYF.

The chain uses TRBV5-1 and TRBJ2-7; 11 bases align to TRBD1. This CDR3 is 16 amino acids long. The germline CDR1 and CDR2 sequences are SGHRS and YFSETQ. The J segment lost 6 bases and the V segment lost 4 bases, leaving 12 bases of the junction unmatched. The CDR3 DNA is TGCGCCAGCAGCCCTACTGGGGACAGGGGGTACGTCGAGCAGTACTTC. Translating gives CASSPTGDRGYVEQYF.

This clone was observed a handful of times. The rearrangement uses TRBV5-4 and TRBJ2-7, with D possibly being TRBD1 or TRBD2 (5 bases each). The CDR3 is 15 amino acids. Per germline, CDR1 SGHNT and CDR2 YYREEE (reference sequence). The ends were cut back, 4 bases at V and 5 bases at J, with 19 bases in the middle. In DNA, the CDR3 is TGTGCCAGCAGCCCCCCCGGGACCCCCGGGGACGAGCAGTACTTC. It translates to CASSPPGTPGDEQYF.

The chain couples TRBV15 to TRBJ1-1, with unresolved D. CDR1 and CDR2 from the germline V gene are LNHNV and YYDKDF (reference sequence). Deletions cut 6 bases from V and 1 base from J, with 15 bases between. The CDR3 length is 15 residues. The CDR3, as DNA: TGTGCCACCAGGGGTGGACGGCAGAGGAACACTGAAGCTTTCTTT. As protein: CATRGGRQRNTEAFF.

Remarks on this clone: Other DNA sequences within the sample encode an identical CDR3. This chain uses TRBV6-1 with TRBJ2-5; 8 nucleotides align to TRBD1. The CDR3 covers 14 residues. Germline V gives CDR1 MNHNS, CDR2 SASEGT. V lost 6 bases to trimming and J lost 2 bases; unmatched junction nucleotides: 5. In DNA form, the CDR3 reads TGTGCCAGCAGCGTTAACAGGGGGCAAGAGACCCAGTACTTC. It encodes CASSVNRGQETQYF.

Written as DNA, the CDR3 is TGTGCCAGCAATTTGCGGGAGGGCACAGATACGCAGTATTTT. Translation: CASNLREGTDTQYF. The V and J genes are TRBV2 and TRBJ2-3, with 8 bases lining up with TRBD2. The germline gives CDR1 SNHLY, CDR2 FYNNEI. V lost 7 bases and J lost 1; bases outside the gene matches: 4. The CDR3 is made up of 14 amino acids.

The chain uses TRBV6-1 and TRBJ1-5, with TRBD1 matching over 7 bases. The CDR3 contains 16 residues. V lost 0 bases to trimming and J lost 9 bases; unmatched junction nucleotides: 11. The V gene's germline CDR1 is MNHNS and CDR2 SASEGT. CDR3 sequence (DNA): TGTGCCAGCAGTGAAGCGGGGGGGGCAGGGGGTCTGCCCCAGCATTTT. This translates into CASSEAGGAGGLPQHF.